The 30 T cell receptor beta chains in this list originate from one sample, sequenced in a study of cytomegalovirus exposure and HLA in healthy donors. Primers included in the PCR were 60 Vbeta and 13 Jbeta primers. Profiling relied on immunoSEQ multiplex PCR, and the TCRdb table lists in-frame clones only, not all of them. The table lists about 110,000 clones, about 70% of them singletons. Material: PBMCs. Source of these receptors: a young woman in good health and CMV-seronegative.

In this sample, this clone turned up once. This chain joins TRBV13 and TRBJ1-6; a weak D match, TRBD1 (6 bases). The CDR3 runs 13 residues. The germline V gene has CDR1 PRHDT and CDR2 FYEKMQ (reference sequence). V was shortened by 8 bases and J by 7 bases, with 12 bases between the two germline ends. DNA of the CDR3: TGTGCCAGCCTCAGGGGTTTAAATTCACCCCTCCACTTT. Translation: CASLRGLNSPLHF.

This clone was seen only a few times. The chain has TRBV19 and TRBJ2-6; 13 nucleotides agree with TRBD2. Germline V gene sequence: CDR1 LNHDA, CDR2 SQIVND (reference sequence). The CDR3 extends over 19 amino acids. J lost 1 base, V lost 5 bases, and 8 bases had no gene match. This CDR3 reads CASSSPGLAGTSGANVLTF. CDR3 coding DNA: TGTGCCAGTAGTTCTCCGGGACTAGCGGGAACGTCTGGGGCCAACGTCCTGACTTTC.

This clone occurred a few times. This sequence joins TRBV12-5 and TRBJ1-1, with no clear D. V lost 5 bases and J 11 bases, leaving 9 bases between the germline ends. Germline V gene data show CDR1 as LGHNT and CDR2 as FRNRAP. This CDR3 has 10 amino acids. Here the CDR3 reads CASGHPRAFF. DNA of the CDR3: TGTGCTAGTGGTCACCCCAGGGCTTTCTTT. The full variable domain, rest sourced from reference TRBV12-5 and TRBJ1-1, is DARVTQTPRHKVTEMGQEVTMRCQPILGHNTVFWYRQTMMQGLELLAYFRNRAPLDDSGMPKDRFSAEMPDATLATLKIQPSEPRDSAVYFCASGHPRAFFGQGTRLTVV.

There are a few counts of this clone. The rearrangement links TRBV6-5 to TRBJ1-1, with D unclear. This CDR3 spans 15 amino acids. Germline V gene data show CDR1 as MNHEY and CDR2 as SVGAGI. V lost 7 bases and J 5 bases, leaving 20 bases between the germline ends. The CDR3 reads CASKAGPGSGTEAFF. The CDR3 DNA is TGTGCCAGCAAAGCTGGACCGGGCTCGGGGACTGAAGCTTTCTTT.

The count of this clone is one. The chain's CDR3 is CASSYSGAAEAFF. CDR3 nucleotides: TGTGCCAGCAGTTACTCGGGGGCCGCTGAAGCTTTCTTT. The chain employs TRBV6-5 and TRBJ1-1, with a possible D match to TRBD1 (6 bases). Trimming stripped 0 bases from V and 6 bases from J, with 8 bases between. Per germline, CDR1 MNHEY and CDR2 SVGAGI. CDR3 size: 13 residues.

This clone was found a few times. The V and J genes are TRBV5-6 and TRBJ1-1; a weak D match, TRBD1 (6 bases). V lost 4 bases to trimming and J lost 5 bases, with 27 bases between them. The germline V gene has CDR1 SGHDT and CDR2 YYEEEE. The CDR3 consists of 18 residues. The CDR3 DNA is TGTGCCAGCAGCCCCATGACAGGCCGAGGTCCCTCTGGGACTGAAGCTTTCTTT. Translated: CASSPMTGRGPSGTEAFF.

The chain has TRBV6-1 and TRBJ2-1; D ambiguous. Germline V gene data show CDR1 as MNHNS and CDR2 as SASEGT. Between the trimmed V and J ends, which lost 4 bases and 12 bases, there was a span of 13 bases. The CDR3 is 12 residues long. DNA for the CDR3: TGTGCCAGCAGTGGGTCAGGTCTCGGGCAGTTCTTC. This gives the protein CASSGSGLGQFF.

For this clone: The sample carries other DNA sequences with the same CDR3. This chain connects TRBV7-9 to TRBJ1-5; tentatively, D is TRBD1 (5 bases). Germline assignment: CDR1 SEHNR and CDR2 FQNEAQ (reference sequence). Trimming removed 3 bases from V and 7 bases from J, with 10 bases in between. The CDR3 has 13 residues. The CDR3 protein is CASSFGGGQPQHF. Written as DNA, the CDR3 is TGTGCCAGCAGCTTCGGGGGAGGACAGCCCCAGCATTTT.

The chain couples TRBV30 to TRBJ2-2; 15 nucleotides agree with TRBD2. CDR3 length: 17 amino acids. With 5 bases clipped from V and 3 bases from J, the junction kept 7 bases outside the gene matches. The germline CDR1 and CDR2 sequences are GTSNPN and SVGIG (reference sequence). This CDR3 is CAWEGLAGGRDTGELFF. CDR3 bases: TGTGCCTGGGAGGGACTAGCGGGAGGCCGGGACACCGGGGAGCTGTTTTTT.

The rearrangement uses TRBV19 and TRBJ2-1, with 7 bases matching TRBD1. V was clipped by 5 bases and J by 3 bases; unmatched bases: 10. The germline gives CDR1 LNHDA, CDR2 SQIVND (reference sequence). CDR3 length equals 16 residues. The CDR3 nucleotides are TGTGCCAGTAGTCCACGACAGGGAACGTTCTACAATGAGCAGTTCTTC. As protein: CASSPRQGTFYNEQFF.

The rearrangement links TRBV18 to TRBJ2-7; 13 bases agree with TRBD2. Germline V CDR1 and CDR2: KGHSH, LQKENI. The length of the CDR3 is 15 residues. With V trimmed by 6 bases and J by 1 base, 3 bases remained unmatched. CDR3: CASSPTSGGSYEQYF. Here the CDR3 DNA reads TGTGCCAGCTCCCCGACTAGCGGGGGGTCCTACGAGCAGTACTTC.

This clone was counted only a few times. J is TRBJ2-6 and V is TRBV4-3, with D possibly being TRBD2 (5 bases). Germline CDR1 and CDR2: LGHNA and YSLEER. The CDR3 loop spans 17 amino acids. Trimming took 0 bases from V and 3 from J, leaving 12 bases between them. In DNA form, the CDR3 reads TGCGCCAGCAGCCAAGAACCCGCCGGGAATGGGGCCAACGTCCTGACTTTC. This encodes CASSQEPAGNGANVLTF.

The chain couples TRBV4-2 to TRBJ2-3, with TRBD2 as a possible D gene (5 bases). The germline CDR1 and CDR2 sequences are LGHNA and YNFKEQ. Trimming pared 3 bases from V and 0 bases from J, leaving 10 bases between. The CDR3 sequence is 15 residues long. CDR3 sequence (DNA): TGTGCCAGCAGCCAGAGTAGAGGGAGCACAGATACGCAGTATTTT. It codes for CASSQSRGSTDTQYF.

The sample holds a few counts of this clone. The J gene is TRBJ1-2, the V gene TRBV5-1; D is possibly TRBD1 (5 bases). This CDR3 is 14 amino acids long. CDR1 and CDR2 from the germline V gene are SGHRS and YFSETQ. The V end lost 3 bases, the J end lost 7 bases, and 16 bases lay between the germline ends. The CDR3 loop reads CASSYDDSGVGYTF. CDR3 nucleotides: TGCGCCAGCAGCTACGATGACAGTGGAGTTGGCTACACCTTC.

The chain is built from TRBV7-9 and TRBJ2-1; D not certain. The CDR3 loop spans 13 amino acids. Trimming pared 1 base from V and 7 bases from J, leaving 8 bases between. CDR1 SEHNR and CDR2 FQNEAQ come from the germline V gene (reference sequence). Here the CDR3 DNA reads TGTGCCAGCAGCTTAGGGCAGTGGAATGAGCAGTTCTTC. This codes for CASSLGQWNEQFF. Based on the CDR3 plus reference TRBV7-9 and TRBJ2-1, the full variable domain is DTGVSQNPRHKITKRGQNVTFRCDPISEHNRLYWYRQTLGQGPEFLTYFQNEAQLEKSRLLSDRFSAERPKGSFSTLEIQRTEQGDSAMYLCASSLGQWNEQFFGPGTRLTVL.

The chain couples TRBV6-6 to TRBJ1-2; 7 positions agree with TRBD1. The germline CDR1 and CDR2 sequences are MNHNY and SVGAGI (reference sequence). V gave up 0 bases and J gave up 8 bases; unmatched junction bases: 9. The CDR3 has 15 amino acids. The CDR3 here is CASSYSGQRRSGYTF. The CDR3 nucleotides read TGTGCCAGCAGTTACTCGGGACAGCGCCGGTCGGGCTACACCTTC.

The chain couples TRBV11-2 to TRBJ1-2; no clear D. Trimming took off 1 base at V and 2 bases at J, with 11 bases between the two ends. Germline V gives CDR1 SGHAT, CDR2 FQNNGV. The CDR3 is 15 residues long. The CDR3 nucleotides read TGTGCCAGCAGCTTAGGTGCGGGGATCAACTATGGCTACACCTTC. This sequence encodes CASSLGAGINYGYTF.

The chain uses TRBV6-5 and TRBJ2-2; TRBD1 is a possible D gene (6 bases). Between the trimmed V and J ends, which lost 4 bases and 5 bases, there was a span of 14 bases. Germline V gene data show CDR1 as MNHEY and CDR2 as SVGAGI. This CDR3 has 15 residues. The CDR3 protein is CASSLGGVWTGELFF. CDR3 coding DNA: TGTGCCAGCAGTTTAGGGGGTGTATGGACCGGGGAGCTGTTTTTT.

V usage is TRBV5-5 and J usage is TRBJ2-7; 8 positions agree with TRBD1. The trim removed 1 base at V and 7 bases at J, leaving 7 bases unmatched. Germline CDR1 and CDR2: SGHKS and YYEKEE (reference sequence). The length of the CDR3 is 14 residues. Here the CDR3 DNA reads TGTGCCAGCAGCTTGCCTGGACAGGGACGGGAGCAGTACTTC. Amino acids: CASSLPGQGREQYF.

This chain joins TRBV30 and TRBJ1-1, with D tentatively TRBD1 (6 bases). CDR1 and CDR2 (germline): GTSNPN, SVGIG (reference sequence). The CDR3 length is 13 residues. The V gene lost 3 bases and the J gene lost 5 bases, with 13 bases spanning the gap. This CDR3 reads CAWRPQGWTEAFF. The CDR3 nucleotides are TGTGCCTGGAGACCACAGGGTTGGACTGAAGCTTTCTTT. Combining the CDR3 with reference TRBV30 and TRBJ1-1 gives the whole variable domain SQTIHQWPATLVQPVGSPLSLECTVEGTSNPNLYWYRQAAGRGLQLLFYSVGIGQISSEVPQNLSASRPQDRQFILSSKKLLLSDSGFYLCAWRPQGWTEAFFGQGTRLTVV.

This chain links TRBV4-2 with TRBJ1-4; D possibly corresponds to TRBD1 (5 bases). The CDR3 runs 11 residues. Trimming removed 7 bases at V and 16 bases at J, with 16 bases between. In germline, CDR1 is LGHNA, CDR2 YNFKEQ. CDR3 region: CASTPDTIWFF. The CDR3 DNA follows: TGTGCCAGCACCCCGGACACAATCTGGTTTTTT.

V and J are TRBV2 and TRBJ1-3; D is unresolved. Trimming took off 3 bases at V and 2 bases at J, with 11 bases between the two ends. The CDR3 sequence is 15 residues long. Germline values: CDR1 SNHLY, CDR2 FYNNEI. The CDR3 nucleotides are TGTGCCAGCAGTGATCCCCCCTTCCCTGGAAACACCATATATTTT. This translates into CASSDPPFPGNTIYF.

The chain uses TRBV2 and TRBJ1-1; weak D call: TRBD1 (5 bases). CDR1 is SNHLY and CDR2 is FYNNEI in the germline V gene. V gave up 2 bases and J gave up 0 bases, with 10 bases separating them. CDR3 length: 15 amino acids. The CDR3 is CASSERGVMNTEAFF. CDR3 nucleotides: TGTGCCAGCAGTGAAAGGGGCGTAATGAACACTGAAGCTTTCTTT.

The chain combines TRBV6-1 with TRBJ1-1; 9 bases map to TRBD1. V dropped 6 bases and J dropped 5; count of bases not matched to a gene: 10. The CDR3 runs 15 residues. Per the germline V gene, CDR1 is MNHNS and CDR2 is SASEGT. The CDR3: CASRLQGAAGTEAFF. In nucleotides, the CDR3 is TGTGCCAGCAGGCTACAGGGGGCGGCGGGGACTGAAGCTTTCTTT.

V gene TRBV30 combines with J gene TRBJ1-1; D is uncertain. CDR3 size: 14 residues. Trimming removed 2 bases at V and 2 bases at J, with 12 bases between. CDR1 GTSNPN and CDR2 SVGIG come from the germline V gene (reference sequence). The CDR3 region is CAWSLVTGNTEAFF. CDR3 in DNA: TGTGCCTGGAGTCTAGTGACGGGAAACACTGAAGCTTTCTTT.

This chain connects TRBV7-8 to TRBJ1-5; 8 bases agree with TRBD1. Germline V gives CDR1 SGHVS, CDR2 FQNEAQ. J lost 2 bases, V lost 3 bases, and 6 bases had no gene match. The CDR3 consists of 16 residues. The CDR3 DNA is TGTGCCAGCAGCTTCTCCGGACAGGGAGGCAATCAGCCCCAGCATTTT. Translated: CASSFSGQGGNQPQHF.

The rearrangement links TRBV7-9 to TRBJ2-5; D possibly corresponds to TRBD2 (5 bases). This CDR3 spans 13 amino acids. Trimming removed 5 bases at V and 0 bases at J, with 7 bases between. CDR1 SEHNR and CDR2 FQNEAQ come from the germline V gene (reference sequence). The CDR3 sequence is CASSMDYQETQYF. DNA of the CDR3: TGTGCCAGCAGCATGGACTACCAAGAGACCCAGTACTTC.

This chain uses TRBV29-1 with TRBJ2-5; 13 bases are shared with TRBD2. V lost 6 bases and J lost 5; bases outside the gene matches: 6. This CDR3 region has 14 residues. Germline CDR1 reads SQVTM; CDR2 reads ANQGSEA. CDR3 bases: TGCAGCGTCGGGACTAGCGGGATTGGGGAGACCCAGTACTTC. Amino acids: CSVGTSGIGETQYF.

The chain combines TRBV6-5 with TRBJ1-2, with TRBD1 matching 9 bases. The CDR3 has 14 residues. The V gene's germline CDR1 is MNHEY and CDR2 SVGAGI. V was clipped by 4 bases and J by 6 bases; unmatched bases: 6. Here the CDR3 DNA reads TGTGCCAGCAGTTCTTTGGACAGGGGCCATGGCTACACCTTC. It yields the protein CASSSLDRGHGYTF.

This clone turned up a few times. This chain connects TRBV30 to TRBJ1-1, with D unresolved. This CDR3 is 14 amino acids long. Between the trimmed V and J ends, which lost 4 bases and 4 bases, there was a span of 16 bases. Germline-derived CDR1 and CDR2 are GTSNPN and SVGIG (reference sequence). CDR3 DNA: TGTGCCTGGACTTTACAGTTCCCAGTCACTGAAGCTTTCTTT. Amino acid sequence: CAWTLQFPVTEAFF.